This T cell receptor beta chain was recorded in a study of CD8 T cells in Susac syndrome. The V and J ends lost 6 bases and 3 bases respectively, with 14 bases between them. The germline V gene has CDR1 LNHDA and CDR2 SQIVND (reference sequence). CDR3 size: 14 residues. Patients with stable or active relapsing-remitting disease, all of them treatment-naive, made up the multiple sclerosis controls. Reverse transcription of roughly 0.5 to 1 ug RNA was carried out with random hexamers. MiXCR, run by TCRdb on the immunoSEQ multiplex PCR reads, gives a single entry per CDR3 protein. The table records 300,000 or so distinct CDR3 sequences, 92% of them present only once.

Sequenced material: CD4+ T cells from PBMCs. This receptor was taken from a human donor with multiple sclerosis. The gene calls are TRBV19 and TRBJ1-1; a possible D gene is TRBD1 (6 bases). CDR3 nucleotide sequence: TGTGCCAGTAGACCCCCACAGGGCCACACTGAAGCTTTCTTT. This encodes CASRPPQGHTEAFF.